These T cell receptor beta chains were read from a single sample in a study of blood T cell repertoires in COVID-19. Measured with immunoSEQ multiplex PCR; TCRdb has only the in-frame clones, and not every one. Of hundreds of thousands of clones in the sample, 75% to 85% were seen once. Sequencing was carried out using peripheral blood. These receptor sequences come from a woman younger than 45 with COVID-19, enrolled during active disease. CDR3s include the opening cysteine and the closing phenylalanine or tryptophan.

j_call | v_call | cdr3_aa
TRBJ2-5 | TRBV5-6 | CASSLGLGSGSKTQYF
TRBJ2-1 | TRBV13 | CASSYTQGLAPSDEQFF
TRBJ2-3 | TRBV4-1 | CASSQVYLSGGRDTQYF
TRBJ1-1 | TRBV3-1/TRBV3-2 | CASSQWGVNTEAFF
TRBJ2-5 | TRBV30 | CAWSVDQETQYF
TRBJ2-7 | TRBV30 | CAWDPWEEGGEQYF
TRBJ2-7 | TRBV21-1 | CASSQTGISYEQYF
TRBJ2-7 | TRBV3-1/TRBV3-2 | CASSQVHARDYEQYF
TRBJ1-2 | TRBV5-1 | CASSLAGTGNYGYTF
TRBJ2-7 | TRBV18 | CASSISGTSSYEQYF
TRBJ1-1 | TRBV9 | CASSGTDRENTEAFF
TRBJ2-1 | TRBV30 | CAWSQGNYNEQFF
TRBJ1-6 | TRBV4-3 | CASSQDLTPSGALHF
TRBJ2-1 | TRBV7-9 | CASSRSGGPGNNEQFF
TRBJ1-2 | TRBV7-8 | CASSPSSGGGNYGYTF
TRBJ1-1 | TRBV15 | CATSALGSVSTEAFF
TRBJ2-7 | TRBV5-5 | CASSLTSSYEQYF
TRBJ2-1 | TRBV19 | CASSKRQISYNEQFF
TRBJ2-1 | TRBV7-2 | CASSSGTDNEQFF
TRBJ1-5 | TRBV7-2 | CASSLQGRDQPQHF
TRBJ1-4 | TRBV28 | CASSLQAGGEKLFF
TRBJ2-3 | TRBV2 | CASSEDRATDTQYF
TRBJ2-1 | TRBV5-1 | CASSLVEGGSYNEQFF
TRBJ2-3 | TRBV7-2 | CASSFWGATSTDTQYF
TRBJ2-2 | TRBV2 | CASLAGPGELFF
TRBJ2-7 | TRBV3-1/TRBV3-2 | CASSQAQTFYEQYF
TRBJ2-7 | TRBV15 | CATSRDMGSYEQYF
TRBJ1-1 | TRBV5-1 | CASSRDRQFLTEAFF
TRBJ2-3 | TRBV28 | CASLTGREPDTQYF
TRBJ1-2 | TRBV19 | CASSIQGQGKRYGYTF
TRBJ2-7 | TRBV4-1 | CASSTRDTSSYEQYF